This T cell receptor (beta chain) derives from a study of blood T cells in healthy people across ages. Findings of the study overall: It was held that diversity estimates obtained from one million T cells represented underestimates.

A sample-barcoded 5' primer and a J-beta primer mix were used in a second PCR of about 7 to 11 cycles. Each of the samples gave a minimum of 3 million paired-end reads that contained CDR3. One entry per CDR3 protein, called by TCRdb with MiXCR from the 5' RACE reads. This repertoire shows approximately 960,000 distinct CDR3 sequences, about 29% found once; its top ten account for roughly 10%. Each sample gave at least 6.5 million isolated PBMCs. Concerning this clonotype itself: The target antigen is unknown.

Trimming stripped 3 bases from V and 11 bases from J, with 11 bases between. CDR3 length: 12 amino acids. Germline V gene lookup returns CDR1 SGHTA and CDR2 FQGNSA. This same sample was also taken into another study, of T cells of mothers and their children. That study reports: For related and unrelated pairs alike, thymic selection shapes TCR recombination output similarly.

The source material was blood. The V gene is TRBV7-2, the J gene TRBJ2-1; no reliable D call. This TCR was sampled from a woman aged 40 to 50 in good health. Written as DNA, the CDR3 is TGTGCCAGCAGCTTGCTTTTTATGCAGCAGTTCTTC. This codes for CASSLLFMQQFF. The entire variable domain, with the rest obtained from reference TRBV7-2 and TRBJ2-1, is as follows: GAGVSQSPSNKVTEKGKDVELRCDPISGHTALYWYRQSLGQGLEFLIYFQGNSAPDKSGLPSDRFSAERTGGSVSTLTIQRTQQEDSAVYLCASSLLFMQQFFGPGTRLTVL.